This entry concerns a single T cell receptor beta chain. This specimen comes from a study of blood T cell repertoires in COVID-19. Whole-study context: Samples came from the United States, Italy and Spain, spanning acute and convalescent COVID-19. In each case, the material was cDNA or gDNA derived from T cells, B-cell-depleted T cells, or PBMCs.

Clones were read by immunoSEQ multiplex PCR, and TCRdb kept only the in-frame ones, dropping some. The data contain some 88,000 clones, about 83% of them seen just once; the ten biggest clones take up more than 12%. Germline loops: CDR1 SNHLY, CDR2 FYNNEI. The CDR3 extends over 16 amino acids. The germline V and J ends were trimmed by 3 bases and 0 bases, with 13 bases remaining between them. The source is a woman aged 70 to 79 with acute or convalescent COVID-19. The rearrangement uses TRBV2 and TRBJ2-3; the D gene is possibly TRBD2 (5 bases). The sequenced material came from peripheral blood. In DNA form, the CDR3 reads TGTGCCAGCAGTGACATCACTAGAAAGAGCACAGATACGCAGTATTTT. Its protein is CASSDITRKSTDTQYF.